This record covers a single TCR beta chain. It lacks a known antigen. Base qualities were left out, and no much larger clone turns up one base away. Inclusive of the bounding cysteine and phenylalanine, the CDR3 is 14 residues long. The kept DNA is CDR3 alone, 42 bases in frame from the first base. The junction carries 16 bases between V and J, which are trimmed by 7 bases and 4 bases respectively. CDR1 and CDR2, looked up from the germline V gene, are LGHNT and FRNRAP. The data derive from a study of shared T cell receptors in the human thymus (dated by TCRdb to the early 2020s). Looking at the study overall: The study examined how self-reactive, shared T-cell receptor alpha chains are generated in the human thymus.

Preparation of the library involved the immunoSEQ multiplex PCR assay. TCRdb took over this immuneACCESS table, retaining in-frame rearrangements with V and J assigned. Such tables are incomplete; in checked studies, under half of the missing clones stem from an unresolved V gene, and the remainder is unexplained. The table for this sample lists hundreds of thousands of clones; over 75% of them were counted only once. The ten largest clones add up to about 0.0094% of the sample. The same specimen was also included in a second study, on human thymus T cells. The second investigation adds: In Finland, the donors were immunologically healthy infants who were having open corrective cardiac surgery for congenital heart defects. The thymus tissue came from surgical resects taken out during corrective cardiac surgery. Both the thymic and the peripheral blood repertoires appeared to show biased V and J gene segment usage. The related research reported highly overlapping thymic TCR repertoires among unrelated individuals. The study described the TCR alpha and beta repertoires in fewer than 10 infant thymus samples and a handful of matching peripheral blood samples. The cohort included six male and two female infants, with donor ages spanning 7 to 244 days. Thymocytes were mechanically released from the tissue and were stored as pellets of about 9-33 million cells at -70 degrees C. A QIAsymphony instrument was used to extract genomic DNA from frozen cell pellets. Using the immunoSEQ multiplex PCR assay, the TCRB and TCRAD loci were amplified from a standardized quantity of quality-controlled genomic DNA. Amplicons spanned the V(D)J region at a length sufficient to cover the CDR3 and identify V and J genes. Amplicon sequencing was performed on an Illumina platform through the commercial immunoSEQ service. Primer bias and sequencing errors were corrected as previously described, and TCRAD and TCRB definitions were based on the IMGT database. immunoSEQ Analyzer 3.0 and VDJTools were used for repertoire analysis, which covered basic statistics, V/J segment usage, diversity estimates, rarefaction and pairwise overlap. Diversity was estimated using the Chao1, ChaoE, Efron-Thisted, Shannon and inverse Simpson indices, and was also estimated on datasets down-sampled to the size of the smallest sample. Repertoire overlap was assessed by strict matching of CDR3 nucleotide sequence, V gene and J gene, and clustering was done by Jaccard-based multidimensional scaling. On average, approximately 800,000 unique TCRB clonotypes were obtained from thymus samples, compared with 70,000 to 90,000 from blood samples.

Material: thymocytes. The source is a boy less than two years old with a congenital heart defect. Donor details come from another sample of the same person, matched by shared clones. This chain is built from TRBV12-5 and TRBJ1-2, and possibly TRBD1, on 6 matching bases. The CDR3 is CASALDRNFYGYTF. The bases are TGTGCTAGTGCCCTGGACAGAAACTTCTATGGCTACACCTTC.